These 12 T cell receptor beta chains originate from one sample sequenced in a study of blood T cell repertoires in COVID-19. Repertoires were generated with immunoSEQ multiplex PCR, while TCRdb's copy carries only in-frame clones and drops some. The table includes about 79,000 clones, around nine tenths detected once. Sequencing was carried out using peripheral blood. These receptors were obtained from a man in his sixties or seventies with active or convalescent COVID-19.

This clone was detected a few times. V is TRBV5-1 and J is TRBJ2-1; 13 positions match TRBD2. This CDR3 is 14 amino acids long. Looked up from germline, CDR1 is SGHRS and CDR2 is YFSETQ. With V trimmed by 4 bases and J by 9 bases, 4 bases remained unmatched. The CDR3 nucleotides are TGCGCCAGCAGCGGGACTAGCGGGATGGGTGAGCAGTTCTTC. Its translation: CASSGTSGMGEQFF.

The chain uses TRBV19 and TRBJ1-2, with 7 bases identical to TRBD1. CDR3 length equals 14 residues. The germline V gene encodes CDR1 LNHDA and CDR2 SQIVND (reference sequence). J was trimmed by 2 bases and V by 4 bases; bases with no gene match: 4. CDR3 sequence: CASSNGQANYGYTF. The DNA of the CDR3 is TGTGCCAGTAGTAATGGACAGGCCAACTATGGCTACACCTTC.

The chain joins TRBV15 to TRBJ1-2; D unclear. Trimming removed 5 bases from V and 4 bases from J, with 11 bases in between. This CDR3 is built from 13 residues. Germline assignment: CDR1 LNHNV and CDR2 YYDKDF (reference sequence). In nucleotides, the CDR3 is TGTGCCACCAGCGAGTCAGGTACCTATGGCTACACCTTC. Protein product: CATSESGTYGYTF. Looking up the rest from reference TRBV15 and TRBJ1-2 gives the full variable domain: DAMVIQNPRYQVTQFGKPVTLSCSQTLNHNVMYWYQQKSSQAPKLLFHYYDKDFNNEADTPDNFQSRRPNTSFCFLDIRSPGLGDTAMYLCATSESGTYGYTFGSGTRLTVV.

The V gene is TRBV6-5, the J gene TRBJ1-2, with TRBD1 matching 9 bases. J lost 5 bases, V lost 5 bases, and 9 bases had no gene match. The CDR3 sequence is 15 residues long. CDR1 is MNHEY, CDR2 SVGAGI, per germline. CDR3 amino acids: CASSTTGGAWYGYTF. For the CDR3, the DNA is TGTGCCAGCAGTACCACAGGGGGCGCATGGTATGGCTACACCTTC.

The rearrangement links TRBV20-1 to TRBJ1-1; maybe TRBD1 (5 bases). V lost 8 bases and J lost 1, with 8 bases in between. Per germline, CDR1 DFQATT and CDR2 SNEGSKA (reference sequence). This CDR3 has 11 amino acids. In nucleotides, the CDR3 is TGCAGTCCTCAGGGGAACACTGAAGCTTTCTTT. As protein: CSPQGNTEAFF.

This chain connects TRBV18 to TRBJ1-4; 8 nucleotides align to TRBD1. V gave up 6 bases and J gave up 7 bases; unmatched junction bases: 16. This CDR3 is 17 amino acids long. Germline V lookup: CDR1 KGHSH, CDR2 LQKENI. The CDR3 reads CASSLAGQVLSPEKLFF. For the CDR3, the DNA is TGTGCCAGCTCCCTAGCGGGACAGGTCCTCTCCCCTGAAAAACTGTTTTTT.

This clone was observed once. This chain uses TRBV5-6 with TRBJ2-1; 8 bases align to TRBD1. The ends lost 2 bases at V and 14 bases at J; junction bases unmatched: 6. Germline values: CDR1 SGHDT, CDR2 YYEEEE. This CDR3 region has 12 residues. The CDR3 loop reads CASSLRQGREFF. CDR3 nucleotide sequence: TGTGCCAGCAGCTTAAGACAGGGGCGGGAGTTCTTC. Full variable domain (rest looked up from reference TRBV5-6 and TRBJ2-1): DAGVTQSPTHLIKTRGQQVTLRCSPKSGHDTVSWYQQALGQGPQFIFQYYEEEERQRGNFPDRFSGHQFPNYSSELNVNALLLGDSALYLCASSLRQGREFFGPGTRLTVL.

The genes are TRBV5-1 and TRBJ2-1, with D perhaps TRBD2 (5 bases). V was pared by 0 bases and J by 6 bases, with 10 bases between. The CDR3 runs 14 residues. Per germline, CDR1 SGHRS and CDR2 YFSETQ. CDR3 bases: TGCGCCAGCAGCTTGGGGCAAGGGAGCAATGAGCAGTTCTTC. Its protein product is CASSLGQGSNEQFF.

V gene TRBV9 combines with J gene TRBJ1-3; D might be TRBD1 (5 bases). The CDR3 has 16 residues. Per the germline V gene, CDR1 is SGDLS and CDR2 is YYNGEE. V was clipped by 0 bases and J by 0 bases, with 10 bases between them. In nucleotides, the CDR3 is TGTGCCAGCAGCGTAGAGTTCGGGGGCTCTGGAAACACCATATATTTT. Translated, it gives CASSVEFGGSGNTIYF. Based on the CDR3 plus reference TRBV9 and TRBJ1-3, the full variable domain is DSGVTQTPKHLITATGQRVTLRCSPRSGDLSVYWYQQSLDQGLQFLIQYYNGEERAKGNILERFSAQQFPDLHSELNLSSLELGDSALYFCASSVEFGGSGNTIYFGEGSWLTVV.

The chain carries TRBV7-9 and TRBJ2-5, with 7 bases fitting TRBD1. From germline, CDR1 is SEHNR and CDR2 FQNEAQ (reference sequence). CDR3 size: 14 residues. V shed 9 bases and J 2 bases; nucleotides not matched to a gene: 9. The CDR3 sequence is CASTTGTVQETQYF. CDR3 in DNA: TGTGCCAGTACAACCGGGACAGTTCAAGAGACCCAGTACTTC.

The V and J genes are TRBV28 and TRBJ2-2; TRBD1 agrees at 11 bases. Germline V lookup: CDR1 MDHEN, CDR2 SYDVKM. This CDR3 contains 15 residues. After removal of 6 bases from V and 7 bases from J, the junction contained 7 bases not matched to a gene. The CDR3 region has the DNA TGTGCCAGCAGCACCGGGACAGGGGGTAACGGGGAGCTGTTTTTT. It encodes CASSTGTGGNGELFF.

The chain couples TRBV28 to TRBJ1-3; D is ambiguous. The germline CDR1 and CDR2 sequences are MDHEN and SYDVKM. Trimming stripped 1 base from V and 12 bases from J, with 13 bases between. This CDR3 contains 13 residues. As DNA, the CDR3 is TGTGCCAGCAGTTTATCGGCGGGAAAGAACATATATTTT. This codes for CASSLSAGKNIYF.